These 32 T cell receptor beta chains share one sample of origin, sequenced in a study of blood T cell repertoires in COVID-19. TCRdb's table, derived via immunoSEQ multiplex PCR, lists solely in-frame clones and lacks some. Among some 200,000 clones listed, 92% were seen once. The sample comprised peripheral blood. These receptors were collected from a man aged 25-40 years with acute or convalescent COVID-19.

About this clone: Distinct nucleotide sequences in the sample also encode this CDR3. This chain uses TRBV18 with TRBJ1-1; the D gene is possibly TRBD1 (5 bases). The germline V gene encodes CDR1 KGHSH and CDR2 LQKENI. The CDR3 extends over 13 amino acids. Trimming pared 2 bases from V and 4 bases from J, leaving 8 bases between. CDR3 residues: CASSPRGSTEAFF. CDR3 DNA sequence: TGTGCCAGCTCACCAAGGGGTAGCACTGAAGCTTTCTTT.

This chain uses TRBV11-3 with TRBJ2-1; 9 nucleotides agree with TRBD1. The CDR3 spans 16 residues. Germline V lookup: CDR1 SGHNT, CDR2 YENEEA. V lost 4 bases and J lost 0; bases outside the gene matches: 4. As DNA, the CDR3 is TGTGCCAGCAGCTCATCGGGACAGGGCTCCTACAATGAGCAGTTCTTC. Translating it yields CASSSSGQGSYNEQFF.

The chain links TRBV28 to TRBJ2-1, with TRBD1 matching 7 bases. Losses at the gene ends were 4 bases for V and 8 bases for J; bases not matched to a gene: 11. Germline V lookup: CDR1 MDHEN, CDR2 SYDVKM. This CDR3 region has 15 residues. CDR3 DNA: TGTGCCAGCAGTTCCCCGACAGGGATGGAGGATGAGCAGTTCTTC. Translating gives CASSSPTGMEDEQFF.

The chain employs TRBV5-1 and TRBJ1-1; tentative D call: TRBD1 (5 bases). The ends were cut back, 4 bases at V and 0 bases at J, with 13 bases in the middle. The CDR3 loop spans 15 amino acids. Germline values: CDR1 SGHRS, CDR2 YFSETQ. CDR3 in DNA: TGCGCCAGCAGCCCCGACAGAAACATGAACACTGAAGCTTTCTTT. This encodes CASSPDRNMNTEAFF.

The chain uses TRBV11-1 and TRBJ2-5, with D unclear. The CDR3 runs 13 residues. Germline CDR1 is SGHAT and CDR2 is FQDESV (reference sequence). V was cut by 4 bases and J by 5 bases, with 11 bases left in between. CDR3 region: CASSSPIWETQYF. The CDR3 DNA reads as TGTGCCAGCAGCTCTCCTATATGGGAGACCCAGTACTTC.

The chain is built from TRBV25-1 and TRBJ2-3, with no clear D. CDR1 is MGHDK and CDR2 is SYGVNS in the germline V gene. V dropped 2 bases and J dropped 5 bases, with 5 bases sitting between them. The CDR3 is 12 residues long. As DNA, the CDR3 is TGTGCCAGCAGTGAAACGGTAGATACGCAGTATTTT. Translation: CASSETVDTQYF.

In DNA, the CDR3 is TGTGCCAGCAGCAGTACAGGGGGCGCGTGGAACACTGAAGCTTTCTTT. It codes for CASSSTGGAWNTEAFF. The chain is built from TRBV9 and TRBJ1-1; 9 bases are a match to TRBD1. This CDR3 spans 16 amino acids. Losses at the gene ends were 4 bases for V and 1 base for J; bases not matched to a gene: 8. Germline-derived CDR1 and CDR2 are SGDLS and YYNGEE.

The chain carries TRBV9 and TRBJ1-3; no definite D call. V lost 3 bases and J 2 bases, leaving 18 bases between the germline ends. The germline V gene has CDR1 SGDLS and CDR2 YYNGEE. The CDR3 extends over 17 amino acids. The CDR3 coding sequence is TGTGCCAGCAGCGCCCTACCGGACTCCTCCCCTGGAAACACCATATATTTT. This encodes CASSALPDSSPGNTIYF.

This clone has a handful of counts. The rearrangement joins TRBV7-3 to TRBJ2-1, with TRBD1 matching over 9 bases. CDR3 length: 13 residues. Germline V gene sequence: CDR1 SGHTA, CDR2 FQGTGA. The V and J ends lost 5 bases and 9 bases, in that order; junction bases with no gene match: 5. CDR3 nucleotide sequence: TGTGCCAGCAGCCACGGGACAGGGCTTGAGCAGTTCTTC. Its protein product is CASSHGTGLEQFF.

This clone was recorded only once. The chain employs TRBV6-2 or TRBV6-3 and TRBJ1-5; 7 positions agree with TRBD1. Germline trimming cut 6 bases from V and 5 bases from J; bases unmatched to any gene: 13. Per the germline V gene, CDR1 is MNHEY and CDR2 is SVGEGT. This CDR3 spans 16 amino acids. The CDR3 sequence is CASSPASEGADQPQHF. In DNA, the CDR3 is TGTGCCAGCAGCCCTGCGAGTGAGGGGGCGGATCAGCCCCAGCATTTT.

V gene TRBV27 combines with J gene TRBJ1-1; D gene uncertain. The germline V gene has CDR1 MNHEY and CDR2 SMNVEV (reference sequence). CDR3 length equals 15 residues. V lost 3 bases and J 4 bases, leaving 15 bases between the germline ends. The CDR3: CASSFSGGFGTEAFF. DNA for the CDR3: TGTGCCAGCAGTTTTAGTGGAGGGTTTGGCACTGAAGCTTTCTTT.

This chain uses TRBV6-5 with TRBJ2-2; 7 bases map to TRBD1. The germline V gene encodes CDR1 MNHEY and CDR2 SVGAGI. The CDR3 contains 14 residues. V shed 4 bases and J 6 bases; nucleotides not matched to a gene: 5. DNA for the CDR3: TGTGCCAGCAGTTTGGTTCAGGGGGCCGGGGAGCTGTTTTTT. Amino acid sequence: CASSLVQGAGELFF.

The rearrangement links TRBV5-1 to TRBJ2-3; TRBD1 agrees at 9 bases. The CDR3 covers 15 residues. CDR1 is SGHRS and CDR2 is YFSETQ in the germline V gene. Trimming cost V 4 bases and J 4 bases; bases outside gene matches: 7. CDR3 in amino acids: CASSLGTGYSDTQYF. In DNA form, the CDR3 reads TGCGCCAGCAGCCTCGGGACAGGGTACTCAGATACGCAGTATTTT.

This chain joins TRBV5-1 and TRBJ2-7, with D perhaps matching TRBD2 (6 bases). CDR1 is SGHRS and CDR2 is YFSETQ in the germline V gene. This CDR3 has 14 residues. The germline V and J ends were trimmed by 5 bases and 6 bases, with 18 bases remaining between them. The CDR3 sequence is CASSGSGEVGEQYF. CDR3 sequence (DNA): TGCGCCAGCAGTGGGTCGGGAGAGGTCGGCGAGCAGTACTTC.

The V call is TRBV10-3, the J call TRBJ1-4; 10 positions agree with TRBD1. There are 15 residues in the CDR3. Losses at the gene ends were 6 bases for V and 4 bases for J; bases not matched to a gene: 5. Germline assignment: CDR1 ENHRY and CDR2 SYGVKD. Here the CDR3 DNA reads TGTGCCATCAGGGGCCGGGACAGGGGTAATGAAAAACTGTTTTTT. It translates to CAIRGRDRGNEKLFF.

The chain employs TRBV6-2 or TRBV6-3 and TRBJ1-5; D gene unclear. V gave up 6 bases and J gave up 5 bases, with 32 bases separating them. This CDR3 is 20 amino acids long. Germline-derived CDR1 and CDR2 are MNHEY and SVGEGT. For the CDR3, the DNA is TGTGCCAGCAGCATACCCCTTATAGAAAAGTCGGAGGCTTATTATCAGCCCCAGCATTTT. As protein: CASSIPLIEKSEAYYQPQHF.

The V call is TRBV27, the J call TRBJ2-5; a weak D match, TRBD1 (6 bases). Germline CDR1 and CDR2: MNHEY and SMNVEV (reference sequence). CDR3 length equals 14 residues. Trimming removed 6 bases at V and 4 bases at J, with 15 bases between. CDR3 region: CASSQGRWGETQYF. The CDR3 DNA follows: TGTGCCAGCAGCCAGGGGCGGTGGGGAGAGACCCAGTACTTC.

The CDR3 DNA sequence: TGTGCCAGCAGCTTAGGCCTAGCGGTAATCAATGAGCAGTTCTTC. Protein sequence: CASSLGLAVINEQFF. The rearrangement links TRBV11-3 to TRBJ2-1, with 7 bases fitting TRBD2. V lost 1 base, J lost 6 bases, and 6 bases stayed unmatched. Germline CDR1 SGHNT, CDR2 YENEEA. The CDR3 covers 15 residues.

The V call is TRBV28, the J call TRBJ2-7; 8 positions match TRBD1. Looked up from germline, CDR1 is MDHEN and CDR2 is SYDVKM. The CDR3 length is 14 residues. Trimming took 3 bases from V and 7 from J; bases not matched to a gene: 8. The CDR3 spells CASSFPDRAREQYF. In DNA form, the CDR3 reads TGTGCCAGCAGTTTTCCGGACAGGGCAAGGGAGCAGTACTTC.

V and J are TRBV13 and TRBJ1-6; weak D call: TRBD1 (5 bases). The V end lost 3 bases, the J end lost 8 bases, and 11 bases lay between the germline ends. The CDR3 is made up of 14 amino acids. The germline V gene has CDR1 PRHDT and CDR2 FYEKMQ (reference sequence). The CDR3 region is CASSLRQTYSPLHF. The DNA of the CDR3 is TGTGCCAGCAGCTTGAGACAGACTTATTCACCCCTCCACTTT.

This clone was seen a single time. The chain combines TRBV5-1 with TRBJ2-3; D is uncertain. Germline assignment: CDR1 SGHRS and CDR2 YFSETQ. There are 16 residues in the CDR3. Trimming stripped 0 bases from V and 0 bases from J, with 11 bases between. This chain's CDR3 is CASSLGLIGSTDTQYF. Here the CDR3 DNA reads TGCGCCAGCAGCTTGGGCCTTATCGGTAGCACAGATACGCAGTATTTT.

The gene calls are TRBV6-5 and TRBJ2-7, with a weak D call TRBD1 (5 bases). Per the germline V gene, CDR1 is MNHEY and CDR2 is SVGAGI. Trimming left V 6 bases short and J 2 bases short, with 11 bases between. CDR3 length: 13 amino acids. The CDR3 DNA follows: TGTGCCAGCAGCCGGACACAGACCTACGAGCAGTACTTC. Protein product: CASSRTQTYEQYF.

The chain carries TRBV9 and TRBJ1-2, with 7 bases fitting TRBD1. After removal of 2 bases from V and 5 bases from J, the junction contained 6 bases not matched to a gene. From germline, CDR1 is SGDLS and CDR2 YYNGEE. This CDR3 is built from 14 residues. In nucleotides, the CDR3 is TGTGCCAGCAGCGTTGCCGGGACAGCTTATGGCTACACCTTC. Its protein is CASSVAGTAYGYTF.

This clone is a singleton in its sample. This same CDR3 is encoded by further DNA sequences in the sample. The DNA for the CDR3 is TGTGCCAGCAGTTTATTATTGGGGAGAGATACGCAGTATTTT. Translation: CASSLLLGRDTQYF. The chain couples TRBV28 to TRBJ2-3; D is perhaps TRBD2 (5 bases). The CDR3 contains 14 residues. V lost 1 base to trimming and J lost 5 bases, with 10 bases between them. Per the germline V gene, CDR1 is MDHEN and CDR2 is SYDVKM.

The chain couples TRBV4-1 to TRBJ1-4; TRBD1 matches 10 bases. The junction had 14 bases not matched to a gene; V was cut back by 3 bases and J by 7 bases. The CDR3 length is 18 residues. Germline V lookup: CDR1 MGHRA, CDR2 YSYEKL. The CDR3 loop reads CASSQEETTGGRGEKLFF. The CDR3 DNA follows: TGCGCCAGCAGCCAGGAAGAGACGACAGGGGGCAGGGGTGAAAAACTGTTTTTT.

The chain links TRBV30 to TRBJ2-7; D remains ambiguous. This CDR3 comprises 13 residues. V was trimmed by 5 bases and J by 0 bases, leaving 11 bases between them. CDR1 GTSNPN and CDR2 SVGIG come from the germline V gene (reference sequence). This CDR3 reads CAWSPFSSYEQYF. For the CDR3, the DNA is TGTGCCTGGTCACCGTTTAGCTCCTACGAGCAGTACTTC. Supplemented by reference TRBV30 and TRBJ2-7, the full variable domain reads SQTIHQWPATLVQPVGSPLSLECTVEGTSNPNLYWYRQAAGRGLQLLFYSVGIGQISSEVPQNLSASRPQDRQFILSSKKLLLSDSGFYLCAWSPFSSYEQYFGPGTRLTVT.

The CDR3 DNA is TGCGCCAGCAGCTTGGGGACAGGGATAAGCTACGAGCAGTACTTC. Translating it yields CASSLGTGISYEQYF. The V and J genes are TRBV5-1 and TRBJ2-7; 8 nucleotides match TRBD1. Germline CDR1 and CDR2: SGHRS and YFSETQ. This CDR3 is 15 amino acids long. Germline trimming cut 0 bases from V and 3 bases from J; bases unmatched to any gene: 5.

This chain links TRBV19 with TRBJ2-1; 7 bases agree with TRBD1. The CDR3 runs to 13 residues. CDR1 LNHDA and CDR2 SQIVND come from the germline V gene (reference sequence). Losses at the gene ends were 10 bases for V and 7 bases for J; bases not matched to a gene: 10. This chain's CDR3 is CATKRGGGNEQFF. The CDR3, as DNA: TGTGCCACTAAAAGAGGGGGCGGGAATGAGCAGTTCTTC.

This clone was seen a single time. The chain is built from TRBV30 and TRBJ2-3; 9 bases are a match to TRBD2. The CDR3 is made up of 13 amino acids. The germline CDR1 and CDR2 sequences are GTSNPN and SVGIG (reference sequence). V was pared by 3 bases and J by 5 bases, with 3 bases of the junction left unmatched. This chain's CDR3 is CAWRLAGIDTQYF. The DNA for the CDR3 is TGTGCCTGGAGGCTAGCGGGAATAGATACGCAGTATTTT.

This chain joins TRBV9 and TRBJ2-7; D possibly corresponds to TRBD2 (5 bases). The CDR3 runs to 12 residues. Deletions cut 7 bases from V and 2 bases from J, with 10 bases between. The germline V gene has CDR1 SGDLS and CDR2 YYNGEE. Here the CDR3 DNA reads TGTGCCAGCGGAGGATTCGCCTACGAGCAGTACTTC. As protein: CASGGFAYEQYF. Filled out from reference TRBV9 and TRBJ2-7, the complete variable domain reads DSGVTQTPKHLITATGQRVTLRCSPRSGDLSVYWYQQSLDQGLQFLIQYYNGEERAKGNILERFSAQQFPDLHSELNLSSLELGDSALYFCASGGFAYEQYFGPGTRLTVT.

This CDR3 is CASRGGAATNEKLFF. CDR3 coding DNA: TGCGCCAGCAGAGGGGGAGCAGCAACTAATGAAAAACTGTTTTTT. V and J are TRBV10-2 and TRBJ1-4; D perhaps matches TRBD1 (6 bases). The CDR3 consists of 15 residues. Germline loops: CDR1 WSHSY, CDR2 SAAADI. The V end was cut by 6 bases, the J end by 0 bases, with 11 bases between.

The gene calls are TRBV4-1 and TRBJ1-5; D ambiguous. Trimming stripped 4 bases from V and 8 bases from J, with 9 bases between. The CDR3 covers 12 residues. Germline CDR1 and CDR2: MGHRA and YSYEKL. CDR3 region: CASSREGEPQHF. For the CDR3, the DNA is TGCGCCAGCAGCCGGGAGGGCGAGCCCCAGCATTTT.